One and the same sample provided the 24 T cell receptor beta chains below, sequenced in a study of cytomegalovirus exposure and HLA in healthy donors. The primer mix had 60 Vbeta and 13 Jbeta primers. Profiling relied on immunoSEQ multiplex PCR, and the TCRdb table lists in-frame clones only, not all of them. The data show approximately 180,000 clones, with approximately 70% seen just once and approximately 1.8% held by the top ten. Sequencing input: PBMCs. The receptors stem from a woman aged 25 to 39 in good health and CMV-seronegative.

The CDR3 region has the DNA TGTGCCAGCAGCCAAGAGGGTAGCGGATTCTCCTACGAGCAGTACTTC. Encoded protein: CASSQEGSGFSYEQYF. The V call is TRBV4-2, the J call TRBJ2-7, with D perhaps matching TRBD2 (6 bases). The CDR3 length is 16 residues. Germline assignment: CDR1 LGHNA and CDR2 YNFKEQ. V dropped 0 bases and J dropped 0 bases, with 12 bases sitting between them.

The chain employs TRBV27 and TRBJ2-1; tentatively, D is TRBD1 (6 bases). CDR3 length equals 14 residues. Trimming took 3 bases from V and 9 from J, leaving 15 bases between them. Germline V gives CDR1 MNHEY, CDR2 SMNVEV (reference sequence). This chain's CDR3 is CASSFVAGAVEQFF. CDR3 in DNA: TGTGCCAGCAGTTTCGTCGCAGGGGCTGTTGAGCAGTTCTTC.

CDR3 in DNA: TGTGCCAGCAGTCGAACAGGGAACTCCTACGAGCAGTACTTC. Translation gives CASSRTGNSYEQYF. J is TRBJ2-7 and V is TRBV6-5; D is perhaps TRBD1 (6 bases). V was trimmed by 5 bases and J by 0 bases, leaving 11 bases between them. The CDR3 is made up of 14 amino acids. CDR1 MNHEY and CDR2 SVGAGI come from the germline V gene.

This clone appeared a few times. This chain connects TRBV7-3 to TRBJ2-6; D is undetermined. V gave up 5 bases and J gave up 0 bases, with 8 bases separating them. CDR1 SGHTA and CDR2 FQGTGA come from the germline V gene. The length of the CDR3 is 15 residues. CDR3 amino acids: CASSPYSSGANVLTF. In DNA, the CDR3 is TGTGCCAGCAGCCCATATAGCTCTGGGGCCAACGTCCTGACTTTC. The full variable domain, with the rest looked up from reference TRBV7-3 and TRBJ2-6, is GAGVSQTPSNKVTEKGKYVELRCDPISGHTALYWYRQSLGQGPEFLIYFQGTGAADDSGLPNDRFFAVRPEGSVSTLKIQRTERGDSAVYLCASSPYSSGANVLTFGAGSRLTVL.

The chain joins TRBV6-1 to TRBJ1-5; 10 nucleotides line up with TRBD1. Looked up from germline, CDR1 is MNHNS and CDR2 is SASEGT. The CDR3 loop spans 18 amino acids. Trimming removed 4 bases from V and 2 bases from J; junction bases left unmatched: 11. The CDR3 nucleotides read TGTGCCAGCAGTGTGCAGCCTGGGACAGGGGTTCGCAATCAGCCCCAGCATTTT. It translates to CASSVQPGTGVRNQPQHF.

The rearrangement uses TRBV9 and TRBJ2-7; 13 bases align to TRBD2. Germline assignment: CDR1 SGDLS and CDR2 YYNGEE. V was clipped by 0 bases and J by 2 bases; unmatched bases: 5. The CDR3 contains 17 residues. CDR3 protein: CASSVGTSGGSPYEQYF. CDR3 in DNA: TGTGCCAGCAGCGTAGGGACTAGCGGGGGCTCACCCTACGAGCAGTACTTC.

This chain links TRBV5-1 with TRBJ1-4; 8 bases agree with TRBD1. There are 13 residues in the CDR3. Germline V gene data show CDR1 as SGHRS and CDR2 as YFSETQ. V gave up 4 bases and J gave up 8 bases; unmatched junction bases: 4. The CDR3 coding sequence is TGCGCCAGCAGCCGGAGACAGGGGGAAAAACTGTTTTTT. This codes for CASSRRQGEKLFF.

This CDR3 reads CASSATPGRASYNEQFF. DNA for the CDR3: TGTGCCAGCAGCGCTACCCCCGGGAGGGCCTCCTACAATGAGCAGTTCTTC. The chain joins TRBV9 to TRBJ2-1; TRBD2 matches 8 bases. After removal of 3 bases from V and 0 bases from J, the junction contained 8 bases not matched to a gene. Germline assignment: CDR1 SGDLS and CDR2 YYNGEE. The CDR3 is 17 amino acids.

The J gene is TRBJ1-5, the V gene TRBV19, with 8 nucleotides matching TRBD1. Germline V gene lookup returns CDR1 LNHDA and CDR2 SQIVND (reference sequence). The CDR3 contains 15 residues. J was trimmed by 7 bases and V by 5 bases; bases with no gene match: 10. DNA for the CDR3: TGTGCCAGTAGTCTCGCGGGCAGGGGGCAGCAGCCCCAGCATTTT. This codes for CASSLAGRGQQPQHF.

Turning to this clone: At one of its ends the junction is not consistent with the germline gene, which may arise from a read error. The gene calls are TRBV7-3 and TRBJ1-2; D is uncertain. Germline CDR1 is SGHTA and CDR2 is FQGTGA. CDR3 length: 9 residues. CDR3 region: CASSLGYAF. CDR3 coding DNA: TGTGCCAGCAGCCTAGGCTACGCCTTC.

The gene calls are TRBV2 and TRBJ1-4; no clear D gene. V was clipped by 4 bases and J by 4 bases, with 7 bases between them. CDR3 length: 13 residues. From germline, CDR1 is SNHLY and CDR2 FYNNEI. The CDR3 DNA reads TGTGCCAGCAGTGTAGAAATTAATGAAAAACTGTTTTTT. Residues: CASSVEINEKLFF.

This sequence joins TRBV7-9 and TRBJ2-1; unclear D gene. Between the trimmed V and J ends, which lost 5 bases and 4 bases, there was a span of 18 bases. Germline-derived CDR1 and CDR2 are SEHNR and FQNEAQ (reference sequence). CDR3 length equals 16 residues. The CDR3 region is CASSPDPGLGYNEQFF. DNA for the CDR3: TGTGCCAGCAGCCCAGATCCGGGTTTGGGTTACAATGAGCAGTTCTTC.

CDR3 loop: CASRVQGSSSYNEQFF. CDR3 DNA: TGTGCCAGCAGGGTACAGGGGTCTAGCTCCTACAATGAGCAGTTCTTC. The rearrangement uses TRBV11-2 and TRBJ2-1, with TRBD1 matching over 7 bases. CDR3 length equals 16 residues. Germline V gives CDR1 SGHAT, CDR2 FQNNGV. Losses at the gene ends were 6 bases for V and 0 bases for J; bases not matched to a gene: 8.

The rearrangement uses TRBV18 and TRBJ1-1; D is perhaps TRBD1 (6 bases). The germline V and J ends were trimmed by 3 bases and 0 bases, with 14 bases remaining between them. The length of the CDR3 is 16 residues. Per germline, CDR1 KGHSH and CDR2 LQKENI. The CDR3 sequence is CASSPIRGAMNTEAFF. The CDR3 DNA follows: TGTGCCAGCTCACCCATCCGGGGGGCGATGAACACTGAAGCTTTCTTT.

Of note for this clone: Within the sample, other DNA sequences also encode this same CDR3. The V and J genes are TRBV18 and TRBJ1-2; D perhaps matches TRBD1 (6 bases). Trimming left V 4 bases short and J 2 bases short, with 8 bases between. In germline, CDR1 is KGHSH, CDR2 LQKENI. The CDR3 consists of 13 residues. CDR3 region: CASSLDRNYGYTF. CDR3 DNA: TGTGCCAGCTCACTAGACAGGAACTATGGCTACACCTTC.

This sequence joins TRBV9 and TRBJ1-2; D is undetermined. Trimming stripped 4 bases from V and 4 bases from J, with 14 bases between. Germline V CDR1 and CDR2: SGDLS, YYNGEE. CDR3 size: 14 residues. The CDR3 DNA sequence: TGTGCCAGCAGCTTACGAGACACATCCTATGGCTACACCTTC. Protein: CASSLRDTSYGYTF.

The genes are TRBV27 and TRBJ2-5; perhaps TRBD1 as D (5 bases). The J call could be wrong; TRBJ2-7 is a better fit for the DNA end. Germline V CDR1 and CDR2: MNHEY, SMNVEV (reference sequence). The CDR3 has 15 residues. The CDR3 spells CASSLAGPNSYEQYF. The CDR3 DNA is TGTGCCAGCAGTTTAGCAGGGCCTAACTCCTACGAGCAGTACTTC.

V gene TRBV2 combines with J gene TRBJ2-2; 7 positions match TRBD1. Trimming cost V 4 bases and J 0 bases; bases outside gene matches: 8. CDR3 length: 17 residues. CDR1 and CDR2 from the germline V gene are SNHLY and FYNNEI. In DNA form, the CDR3 reads TGTGCCAGCAGTGTTCCAGGGGGAGCCGCGAACACCGGGGAGCTGTTTTTT. Its protein is CASSVPGGAANTGELFF.

This clone was observed a few times. This chain links TRBV30 with TRBJ1-1; D gene ambiguous. This CDR3 contains 12 residues. From germline, CDR1 is GTSNPN and CDR2 SVGIG (reference sequence). Trimming stripped 3 bases from V and 1 base from J, with 6 bases between. CDR3 DNA sequence: TGTGCCTGGAGACATTGGAACACTGAAGCTTTCTTT. Amino acid sequence: CAWRHWNTEAFF.

The chain combines TRBV6-4 with TRBJ2-1, with 13 bases that match TRBD2. The J segment lost 7 bases and the V segment lost 4 bases, leaving 4 bases of the junction unmatched. Germline CDR1 reads MRHNA; CDR2 reads SNTAGT. CDR3 length: 15 residues. The CDR3 DNA follows: TGTGCCAGCAGTGCCCGGACTAGCGGGAGTAATGAGCAGTTCTTC. Protein sequence: CASSARTSGSNEQFF.

V usage is TRBV19 and J usage is TRBJ2-1; 13 bases are a match to TRBD2. The CDR3 length is 15 residues. V gave up 4 bases and J gave up 8 bases; unmatched junction bases: 5. Looked up from germline, CDR1 is LNHDA and CDR2 is SQIVND (reference sequence). The CDR3 loop is CASSTRTSGSDEQFF. The CDR3, as DNA: TGTGCCAGTAGTACAAGGACTAGCGGGAGCGATGAGCAGTTCTTC.

The chain joins TRBV5-4 to TRBJ1-2, with 7 bases lining up with TRBD1. V lost 1 base and J lost 0; bases outside the gene matches: 6. This CDR3 spans 16 amino acids. Germline V gives CDR1 SGHNT, CDR2 YYREEE (reference sequence). CDR3 DNA sequence: TGTGCCAGCAGCTTGTCTTGGGACAGACCTAACTATGGCTACACCTTC. It specifies CASSLSWDRPNYGYTF.

The chain joins TRBV11-2 to TRBJ2-7; D remains ambiguous. V lost 1 base, J lost 9 bases, and 19 bases lay in between. The V gene's germline CDR1 is SGHAT and CDR2 FQNNGV. CDR3 length: 15 amino acids. CDR3 sequence reads: CASSLANLPPRGQYF. As DNA, the CDR3 is TGTGCCAGCAGCTTAGCGAACCTCCCTCCGCGCGGGCAGTACTTC.

This chain connects TRBV30 to TRBJ1-2; 7 bases line up with TRBD1. CDR1 and CDR2 (germline): GTSNPN, SVGIG (reference sequence). This CDR3 spans 13 amino acids. Trimming at V came to 2 bases and at J to 2 bases, leaving 2 bases not matched to a gene. Written as DNA, the CDR3 is TGTGCCTGGAGTACAGGGGCAAACTATGGCTACACCTTC. The encoded protein is CAWSTGANYGYTF.